The sequence of this TCR beta chain was determined in a study of monozygotic twins with inflammatory bowel disease. Study outcomes and limitations: Individual T cell subtypes were not distinguishable. Patient repertoire variability may have increased through differing immunosuppressive treatments. Support for any single strong IBD-associated signal or clonotype was not found.

Of note for this clonotype: No antigen is known for it.

From its re-call of the 5' RACE reads, TCRdb lists each CDR3 protein once, without DNA. This listing includes some 400,000 distinct CDR3 sequences. Without any T cell sorting, total RNA was isolated from whole blood. Germline V CDR1 and CDR2: MDHEN, SYDVKM. This CDR3 region has 15 residues. V is TRBV28 and J is TRBJ1-1; without DNA, the TCRdb call of TRBD1 cannot be checked. This receptor was taken from a human donor with ulcerative colitis or Crohn's disease, or a healthy co-twin of an affected twin (not recorded which). Sequencing input: blood. CDR3 residues: CASTLVGFRGTEAFF.